One and the same sample provided the 14 T cell receptor beta chains below, sequenced in a study of cytomegalovirus exposure and HLA in healthy donors. Vbeta (60) and Jbeta (13) primers were used in the PCR. Assay: immunoSEQ multiplex PCR; the TCRdb copy retains only in-frame clones and omits some. Of 200,000 to 250,000 clones in the sample, over 65% were seen once. The sequenced sample consisted of PBMCs. The receptors come from a human donor in good health.

The V call is TRBV9, the J call TRBJ1-5, with 9 bases that match TRBD1. V gave up 0 bases and J gave up 6 bases; unmatched junction bases: 4. The CDR3 sequence is 15 residues long. Germline V gene sequence: CDR1 SGDLS, CDR2 YYNGEE. The DNA of the CDR3 is TGTGCCAGCAGCGTAGGGGGACAGGGCAGTCAGCCCCAGCATTTT. This encodes CASSVGGQGSQPQHF. The full variable domain, completed using reference TRBV9 and TRBJ1-5, is DSGVTQTPKHLITATGQRVTLRCSPRSGDLSVYWYQQSLDQGLQFLIQYYNGEERAKGNILERFSAQQFPDLHSELNLSSLELGDSALYFCASSVGGQGSQPQHFGDGTRLSIL.

The V gene is TRBV5-5, the J gene TRBJ1-4, with TRBD1 matching 7 bases. This CDR3 comprises 14 residues. V was clipped by 3 bases and J by 5 bases; unmatched bases: 4. Per germline, CDR1 SGHKS and CDR2 YYEKEE (reference sequence). The CDR3 protein is CASSSGTENEKLFF. CDR3 bases: TGTGCCAGCAGCTCCGGGACAGAAAATGAAAAACTGTTTTTT.

The V gene is TRBV28, the J gene TRBJ2-5, with TRBD2 matching over 14 bases. This CDR3 is 15 amino acids long. Looked up from germline, CDR1 is MDHEN and CDR2 is SYDVKM. V trimming: 5 bases; J trimming: 4 bases; junction bases outside the gene matches: 3. The CDR3, as DNA: TGTGCCAGCAGTGGGACTAGCGGGAGCAGAGAGACCCAGTACTTC. Amino acids: CASSGTSGSRETQYF.

The genes are TRBV27 and TRBJ2-7; TRBD1 matches 7 bases. V shed 0 bases, J shed 3 bases, and the junction held 2 bases outside the gene matches. This CDR3 contains 14 residues. The V gene's germline CDR1 is MNHEY and CDR2 SMNVEV (reference sequence). As DNA, the CDR3 is TGTGCCAGCAGTTTATCTTCAGGGGGCTACGAGCAGTACTTC. Protein sequence: CASSLSSGGYEQYF.

The genes are TRBV7-2 and TRBJ2-1; 14 nucleotides match TRBD2. Germline assignment: CDR1 SGHTA and CDR2 FQGNSA. V shed 5 bases and J 8 bases; nucleotides not matched to a gene: 5. The CDR3 sequence is 15 residues long. CDR3 amino acids: CASSLGTSGSDEQFF. The CDR3 DNA is TGTGCCAGCAGCCTAGGGACTAGCGGGAGTGATGAGCAGTTCTTC.

This clone was seen a few times. The chain couples TRBV5-6 to TRBJ2-7, with 8 bases lining up with TRBD1. The trim removed 5 bases at V and 3 bases at J, leaving 7 bases unmatched. The CDR3 consists of 14 residues. Germline V lookup: CDR1 SGHDT, CDR2 YYEEEE. CDR3 residues: CASRGQGSLYEQYF. The CDR3 coding sequence is TGTGCCAGCAGAGGACAGGGTTCCCTCTACGAGCAGTACTTC.

This chain uses TRBV6-1 with TRBJ2-7; D not certain. CDR3 size: 12 residues. Per the germline V gene, CDR1 is MNHNS and CDR2 is SASEGT. The V end was cut by 4 bases, the J end by 2 bases, with 6 bases between. CDR3 DNA sequence: TGTGCCAGCAGTGTTCATGCCTACGAGCAGTACTTC. It codes for CASSVHAYEQYF.

V gene TRBV5-5 combines with J gene TRBJ1-5; weak D call: TRBD1 (5 bases). The V gene's germline CDR1 is SGHKS and CDR2 YYEKEE (reference sequence). V was clipped by 1 base and J by 7 bases, with 15 bases between them. The CDR3 extends over 15 amino acids. This CDR3 is CASSLYSLPGQPQHF. CDR3 bases: TGTGCCAGCAGCTTGTATTCCCTGCCAGGGCAGCCCCAGCATTTT.

The chain uses TRBV7-3 and TRBJ2-2, with D perhaps TRBD1 (6 bases). Per germline, CDR1 SGHTA and CDR2 FQGTGA. The CDR3 spans 13 residues. Between the trimmed V and J ends, which lost 5 bases and 6 bases, there was a span of 10 bases. CDR3 DNA: TGTGCCAGCAGCCAAACAGGGTCCGGGGAGCTGTTTTTT. It specifies CASSQTGSGELFF. Using reference TRBV7-3 and TRBJ2-2 for the parts outside the CDR3, the full variable domain is GAGVSQTPSNKVTEKGKYVELRCDPISGHTALYWYRQSLGQGPEFLIYFQGTGAADDSGLPNDRFFAVRPEGSVSTLKIQRTERGDSAVYLCASSQTGSGELFFGEGSRLTVL.

This clone was counted a few times. The V gene is TRBV15, the J gene TRBJ2-7, with D unclear. CDR1 is LNHNV, CDR2 YYDKDF, per germline (reference sequence). The CDR3 contains 13 residues. Trimming cost V 8 bases and J 0 bases, with 11 bases left between them. The CDR3 DNA sequence: TGTGCCACCTCACTGGCGGACTCCTACGAGCAGTACTTC. This codes for CATSLADSYEQYF.

In regard to this clone: Other DNA sequences within the sample encode an identical CDR3. The genes are TRBV2 and TRBJ1-2; 8 nucleotides match TRBD1. Germline trimming cut 3 bases from V and 4 bases from J; bases unmatched to any gene: 7. The CDR3 spans 15 residues. Germline V CDR1 and CDR2: SNHLY, FYNNEI. The CDR3 bases are TGTGCCAGCAGTGACCGAGGACAGGGCCTCTATGGCTACACCTTC. Its translation: CASSDRGQGLYGYTF.

This chain connects TRBV4-2 to TRBJ2-7; 12 positions match TRBD2. The V segment lost 1 base and the J segment 11 bases; nucleotides outside the gene matches: 3. The CDR3 consists of 13 residues. The V gene's germline CDR1 is LGHNA and CDR2 YNFKEQ. The chain's CDR3 is CASSQGLAGGEYF. The CDR3 bases are TGTGCCAGCAGCCAAGGGCTAGCGGGAGGGGAGTACTTC.

This rearrangement joins TRBV5-6 to TRBJ2-5, with 13 nucleotides matching TRBD2. Unmatched junction bases numbered 5, after V lost 5 bases and J lost 4 bases. The length of the CDR3 is 15 residues. CDR1 is SGHDT, CDR2 YYEEEE, per germline. CDR3 loop: CASSGLAGVGETQYF. The CDR3 nucleotides are TGTGCCAGCAGTGGACTAGCGGGAGTGGGAGAGACCCAGTACTTC.

This clone was detected only once. The rearrangement uses TRBV7-2 and TRBJ2-3, with TRBD2 as a possible D gene (5 bases). Germline CDR1 is SGHTA and CDR2 is FQGNSA. CDR3 length: 16 amino acids. Trimming left V 1 base short and J 2 bases short, with 13 bases between. The CDR3 DNA is TGTGCCAGCAGCTTAGGTCCAGCGGCCGTCACAGATACGCAGTATTTT. Its protein is CASSLGPAAVTDTQYF. Full variable domain (outside the CDR3, taken from reference TRBV7-2 and TRBJ2-3): GAGVSQSPSNKVTEKGKDVELRCDPISGHTALYWYRQSLGQGLEFLIYFQGNSAPDKSGLPSDRFSAERTGGSVSTLTIQRTQQEDSAVYLCASSLGPAAVTDTQYFGPGTRLTVL.